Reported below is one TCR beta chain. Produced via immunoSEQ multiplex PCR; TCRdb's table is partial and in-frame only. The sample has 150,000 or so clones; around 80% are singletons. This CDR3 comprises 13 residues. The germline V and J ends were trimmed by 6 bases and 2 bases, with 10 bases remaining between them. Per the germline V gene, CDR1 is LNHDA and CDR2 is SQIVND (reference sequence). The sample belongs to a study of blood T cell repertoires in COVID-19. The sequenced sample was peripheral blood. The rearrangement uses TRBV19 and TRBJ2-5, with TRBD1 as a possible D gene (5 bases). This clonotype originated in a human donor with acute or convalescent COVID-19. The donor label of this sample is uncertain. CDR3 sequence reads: CASSRTQQETQYF. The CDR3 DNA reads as TGTGCCAGTAGCCGGACACAACAAGAGACCCAGTACTTC.